These 19 T cell receptor beta chains were all obtained from the same sample, sequenced in a study of T-cell memory formation after mild COVID-19. Each CDR3 protein is one row after TCRdb ran MiXCR on the 5' RACE reads. The sample shows fewer than 250,000 distinct CDR3 sequences, roughly a tenth of them seen only once. The specimen sequenced was PBMCs or a T cell subset sorted from them (not recorded which). The receptors shown here come from a man aged 18 to 35 who had mild COVID-19 (a few samples of this study predate the infection). Cell type and time point are not known.

This clonotype has just a few counts. The chain carries TRBV7-2 and TRBJ2-5; D remains unclear. The CDR3 consists of 14 residues. V was clipped by 4 bases and J by 1 base, with 10 bases between them. The germline V gene encodes CDR1 SGHTA and CDR2 FQGNSA. DNA of the CDR3: TGTGCCAGCAGCTCCGTACCCCTCCAAGAGACCCAGTACTTC. As protein: CASSSVPLQETQYF. Full variable domain (missing parts from reference TRBV7-2 and TRBJ2-5): GAGVSQSPSNKVTEKGKDVELRCDPISGHTALYWYRQSLGQGLEFLIYFQGNSAPDKSGLPSDRFSAERTGGSVSTLTIQRTQQEDSAVYLCASSSVPLQETQYFGPGTRLLVL.

This clonotype was picked up a small number of times. The V and J genes are TRBV5-1 and TRBJ2-1, with 7 bases fitting TRBD1. Germline V CDR1 and CDR2: SGHRS, YFSETQ. The CDR3 covers 14 residues. V dropped 2 bases and J dropped 7; count of bases not matched to a gene: 6. In DNA, the CDR3 is TGCGCCAGCAGCTTAGGGTCCAGGGGGAATGAGCAGTTCTTC. Translation: CASSLGSRGNEQFF. Combining the CDR3 with reference TRBV5-1 and TRBJ2-1 gives the whole variable domain KAGVTQTPRYLIKTRGQQVTLSCSPISGHRSVSWYQQTPGQGLQFLFEYFSETQRNKGNFPGRFSGRQFSNSRSEMNVSTLELGDSALYLCASSLGSRGNEQFFGPGTRLTVL.

The rearrangement joins TRBV4-2 to TRBJ1-4; no clear D. The germline CDR1 and CDR2 sequences are LGHNA and YNFKEQ. V lost 3 bases and J 5 bases, leaving 13 bases between the germline ends. The length of the CDR3 is 15 residues. CDR3 DNA sequence: TGTGCCAGCAGCCATGAGGACCGCTGGAATGAAAAACTGTTTTTT. This translates into CASSHEDRWNEKLFF.

This clonotype was picked up many times. CDR3 nucleotide sequence: TGTGCCAGCAGCTTAACCAGGGACGCAGATACGCAGTATTTT. Translated, it gives CASSLTRDADTQYF. The J gene is TRBJ2-3, the V gene TRBV7-3; D tentatively reads TRBD1 or TRBD2 (5 bases each). This CDR3 has 14 residues. Trimming pared 0 bases from V and 4 bases from J, leaving 8 bases between. Per the germline V gene, CDR1 is SGHTA and CDR2 is FQGTGA.

This chain links TRBV6-6 with TRBJ2-3, with 7 bases matching TRBD2. The CDR3 is made up of 13 amino acids. With V trimmed by 8 bases and J by 4 bases, 6 bases remained unmatched. Germline V gene sequence: CDR1 MNHNY, CDR2 SVGAGI (reference sequence). In DNA, the CDR3 is TGTGCCAGCTGCGGGGCGGGGGCAGATACGCAGTATTTT. Residues: CASCGAGADTQYF.

This clonotype was found a few times. The chain employs TRBV7-8 and TRBJ1-6, with TRBD1 matching over 9 bases. The CDR3 extends over 17 amino acids. V was clipped by 0 bases and J by 10 bases; unmatched bases: 10. Looked up from germline, CDR1 is SGHVS and CDR2 is FQNEAQ. CDR3 bases: TGTGCCAGCAGCTTAGCTACCCCGGGACAGGGAGGATCACCCCTCCACTTT. Amino acids: CASSLATPGQGGSPLHF. The whole variable domain, filled in from reference TRBV7-8 and TRBJ1-6, reads GAGVSQSPRYKVAKRGQDVALRCDPISGHVSLFWYQQALGQGPEFLTYFQNEAQLDKSGLPSDRFFAERPEGSVSTLKIQRTQQEDSAVYLCASSLATPGQGGSPLHFGNGTRLTVT.

This clonotype was counted only a few times. The genes are TRBV7-9 and TRBJ2-5; D gene ambiguous. Per the germline V gene, CDR1 is SEHNR and CDR2 is FQNEAQ (reference sequence). The V and J ends lost 2 bases and 0 bases respectively, with 7 bases between them. This CDR3 comprises 14 residues. CDR3 nucleotide sequence: TGTGCCAGCAGCTTATTTTCTAACCAAGAGACCCAGTACTTC. As protein: CASSLFSNQETQYF. The full variable domain, its missing parts supplied by reference TRBV7-9 and TRBJ2-5, is DTGVSQNPRHKITKRGQNVTFRCDPISEHNRLYWYRQTLGQGPEFLTYFQNEAQLEKSRLLSDRFSAERPKGSFSTLEIQRTEQGDSAMYLCASSLFSNQETQYFGPGTRLLVL.

The J gene is TRBJ1-5, the V gene TRBV4-2; 7 bases agree with TRBD1. J lost 5 bases, V lost 4 bases, and 5 bases had no gene match. The CDR3 consists of 14 residues. The V gene's germline CDR1 is LGHNA and CDR2 YNFKEQ. CDR3 sequence reads: CASSLERGHQPQHF. The DNA of the CDR3 is TGTGCCAGCAGCCTCGAGAGGGGGCATCAGCCCCAGCATTTT.

This clonotype came up a few times. This sequence joins TRBV28 and TRBJ1-1; D might be TRBD1 (5 bases). Germline values: CDR1 MDHEN, CDR2 SYDVKM. The ends were cut back, 8 bases at V and 4 bases at J, with 8 bases in the middle. This CDR3 contains 11 residues. CDR3 sequence (DNA): TGTGCCAGCCTGGGGGGCACTGAAGCTTTCTTT. This encodes CASLGGTEAFF.

This clonotype was recorded many times. The J gene is TRBJ1-3, the V gene TRBV27; D is unclear. Trimming took off 6 bases at V and 0 bases at J, with 15 bases between the two ends. The CDR3 is made up of 16 amino acids. Germline assignment: CDR1 MNHEY and CDR2 SMNVEV (reference sequence). CDR3 residues: CASRSETGSSGNTIYF. The CDR3 DNA sequence: TGTGCCAGCAGGTCGGAGACGGGAAGCTCTGGAAACACCATATATTTT.

The sample holds a few counts of this clonotype. The rearrangement joins TRBV27 to TRBJ2-2; perhaps TRBD1 as D (6 bases). Trimming removed 4 bases from V and 2 bases from J, with 11 bases in between. The CDR3 length is 15 residues. CDR1 and CDR2 from the germline V gene are MNHEY and SMNVEV (reference sequence). The CDR3 is CASSWGQFNTGELFF. DNA for the CDR3: TGTGCCAGCAGTTGGGGACAATTCAACACCGGGGAGCTGTTTTTT.

Only a few counts were recorded for this clonotype. This chain uses TRBV11-2 with TRBJ2-3, with TRBD2 matching over 8 bases. CDR1 and CDR2 (germline): SGHAT, FQNNGV. This CDR3 spans 18 amino acids. V shed 4 bases and J 5 bases; nucleotides not matched to a gene: 17. In DNA form, the CDR3 reads TGTGCCAGCAGCTCTCCCTGGGGGAGAGCGGGGGCTGTAGATACGCAGTATTTT. Translation gives CASSSPWGRAGAVDTQYF. Looking up the rest from reference TRBV11-2 and TRBJ2-3 gives the full variable domain: EAGVAQSPRYKIIEKRQSVAFWCNPISGHATLYWYQQILGQGPKLLIQFQNNGVVDDSQLPKDRFSAERLKGVDSTLKIQPAKLEDSAVYLCASSSPWGRAGAVDTQYFGPGTRLTVL.

The chain is built from TRBV24-1 and TRBJ2-4, with 7 bases that match TRBD1. CDR1 and CDR2 (germline): KGHDR, SFDVKD. There are 12 residues in the CDR3. V lost 4 bases and J lost 11; bases outside the gene matches: 4. This chain's CDR3 is CATSDPGTVQYF. In DNA, the CDR3 is TGTGCCACCAGTGACCCCGGGACAGTTCAGTACTTC.

The genes are TRBV18 and TRBJ1-1, with D unclear. The CDR3 contains 14 residues. Trimming removed 3 bases from V and 0 bases from J, with 8 bases in between. In germline, CDR1 is KGHSH, CDR2 LQKENI. DNA of the CDR3: TGTGCCAGCTCACCGACGGCTATGAACACTGAAGCTTTCTTT. Protein product: CASSPTAMNTEAFF. Full variable domain (missing parts from reference TRBV18 and TRBJ1-1): NAGVMQNPRHLVRRRGQEARLRCSPMKGHSHVYWYRQLPEEGLKFMVYLQKENIIDESGMPKERFSAEFPKEGPSILRIQQVVRGDSAAYFCASSPTAMNTEAFFGQGTRLTVV.

The table lists this clonotype with a few counts. The V gene is TRBV6-1, the J gene TRBJ2-3, with TRBD2 matching over 10 bases. Germline assignment: CDR1 MNHNS and CDR2 SASEGT. With 4 bases clipped from V and 12 bases from J, the junction kept 7 bases outside the gene matches. The length of the CDR3 is 13 residues. CDR3 region: CASSGVLAGGQYF. The CDR3 DNA reads as TGTGCCAGCAGTGGCGTATTAGCGGGGGGACAGTATTTT.

This clonotype was detected ten times or more. The chain is built from TRBV5-1 and TRBJ2-7, with D unclear. V lost 0 bases to trimming and J lost 3 bases, with 7 bases between them. CDR1 is SGHRS, CDR2 YFSETQ, per germline. This CDR3 comprises 13 residues. In DNA, the CDR3 is TGCGCCAGCAGCTTGGGCCAGATCTACGAGCAGTACTTC. Translated, it gives CASSLGQIYEQYF.

The chain links TRBV29-1 to TRBJ2-3; D might be TRBD1 or TRBD2, each matching 6 bases. The V end was cut by 0 bases, the J end by 0 bases, with 13 bases between. The CDR3 covers 16 residues. Germline V gene sequence: CDR1 SQVTM, CDR2 ANQGSEA. CDR3 nucleotides: TGCAGCGTTGAAGATCTGAGGGGGGCCAGCACAGATACGCAGTATTTT. Translating gives CSVEDLRGASTDTQYF.

The chain links TRBV18 to TRBJ2-7; no definite D call. With 8 bases removed from V and 0 bases from J, the gap between germline ends came to 11 bases. From germline, CDR1 is KGHSH and CDR2 LQKENI. The CDR3 consists of 13 residues. The CDR3 here is CASAGSSSYEQYF. CDR3 DNA sequence: TGTGCCAGCGCTGGGTCCAGCTCCTACGAGCAGTACTTC.

The CDR3 DNA sequence: TGTGCCAGCAGCCCGGACAGGGGAGATACGCAGTATTTT. It codes for CASSPDRGDTQYF. The V and J genes are TRBV5-4 and TRBJ2-3, with TRBD1 identical over 9 bases. The trim removed 4 bases at V and 5 bases at J, leaving 2 bases unmatched. The CDR3 extends over 13 amino acids. Looked up from germline, CDR1 is SGHNT and CDR2 is YYREEE (reference sequence).